Sequencing of this TCR beta chain was carried out in a study of cytomegalovirus exposure and HLA in healthy donors. Overall study findings and caveats: HLA restriction was apparent for most CMV-associated TCR beta chains in a later analysis. In a later analysis, DRB1 alleles had the most associated TCRs; HLA-C alleles the fewest. Previously analyzed data showed that most TCR beta V segments were productive at a frequency of about 90% or about 30%.

The germline CDR1 and CDR2 sequences are MNHEY and SVGAGI. This CDR3 region has 13 residues. Primers: 60 Vbeta forward and 13 Jbeta reverse. TCRdb keeps only in-frame clones here, not all; method: immunoSEQ multiplex PCR. The sample table includes under 40,000 clones. For this clone: Its antigen is not identified.

This chain connects TRBV6-5 to TRBJ2-5; 7 bases fit TRBD1. The J call is uncertain, as TRBJ2-7 better fits the DNA end. The sequencing sample was made of PBMCs. The receptor comes from a middle-aged woman in good health and CMV-seropositive. CDR3 nucleotide sequence: TGTGCCAGCAGTTCCCGGGACAGTTACGAGCAGTACTTC. As protein: CASSSRDSYEQYF.